This T cell receptor beta chain was found in a study of T cell responses to AZD1222 COVID-19 vaccine. Background on the study: Pooled together were second doses at about 4 or about 12 weeks. Findings and caveats of the study: Researchers report vaccine-associated CD4 TCRs spanning spike, with dominance at 160-218 and 743-854.

Of note for this clone: Its antigen is not known.

The repertoire was sequenced with immunoSEQ multiplex PCR; TCRdb's copy has only in-frame clones and lacks some. The sample records approximately 190,000 clones, approximately 91% being singletons. The CDR3 is 17 residues long. V shed 1 base and J 2 bases; nucleotides not matched to a gene: 5. The germline V gene has CDR1 LNHDA and CDR2 SQIVND (reference sequence). The chain joins TRBV19 to TRBJ2-3; TRBD2 agrees at 11 bases. The input for sequencing was peripheral blood, taken on day 0 of AZD1222 vaccination. This receptor was obtained from an adult in good health. The DNA for the CDR3 is TGTGCCAGTAGTATAGGGGGACTAGCGGTTATCACAGATACGCAGTATTTT. Its translation: CASSIGGLAVITDTQYF.